This T cell receptor beta chain was profiled in a study of PD-L1 blockade in urothelial cancer. Whole-study context: Prior chemotherapy ranged from 0 to 3 regimens per patient. Blood was subjected to analysis at 3 weeks (second dose) and 6 weeks following treatment start.

Germline CDR1 ENHRY, CDR2 SYGVKD. The V end lost 2 bases, the J end lost 3 bases, and 5 bases lay between the germline ends. CDR3 size: 12 residues. TCRdb keeps only in-frame clones here, not all; method: immunoSEQ multiplex PCR. Here the sample spans approximately 110,000 clones, around 85% being singletons. Study results and caveats: Better survival was predicted when blood TCR clonality before treatment fell below the median.

A remark on this clone: The antigen is not known.

The sequencing used PBMCs, collected around atezolizumab (anti-PD-L1) treatment. This chain connects TRBV10-3 to TRBJ2-7; D remains unclear. The sequence was obtained from a man in his fifties with urothelial cancer. The CDR3, as DNA: TGTGCCATCAGTGAGAGCCTCTACGAGCAGTACTTC. It encodes CAISESLYEQYF.